Listed here are 20 T cell receptor beta chains from one sample, sequenced in a study of blood T cell repertoires in COVID-19. The data were produced by immunoSEQ multiplex PCR, yet TCRdb's version contains in-frame clones alone and is incomplete. The repertoire holds some 160,000 clones, about 77% seen once, with around 13% in the top ten. Sequences were obtained from peripheral blood. Receptor source: a woman older than 75 with acute or convalescent COVID-19.

The V and J genes are TRBV7-8 and TRBJ1-2; the match to TRBD1 covers 8 bases. Trimming cost V 5 bases and J 4 bases; bases outside gene matches: 9. The CDR3 length is 15 residues. CDR1 and CDR2 from the germline V gene are SGHVS and FQNEAQ. CDR3: CASSGRTGQAYGYTF. Written as DNA, the CDR3 is TGTGCCAGCAGCGGCCGGACAGGGCAGGCCTATGGCTACACCTTC.

Only one count was recorded for this clone. The V call is TRBV9, the J call TRBJ2-5; the match to TRBD2 covers 11 bases. With V trimmed by 4 bases and J by 5 bases, 10 bases remained unmatched. CDR3 length: 16 amino acids. Germline assignment: CDR1 SGDLS and CDR2 YYNGEE. CDR3 sequence: CASSPGASGGWETQYF. The CDR3 region has the DNA TGTGCCAGCAGCCCGGGAGCTAGCGGGGGGTGGGAGACCCAGTACTTC.

The rearrangement joins TRBV2 to TRBJ2-3; TRBD2 is a possible D gene (6 bases). This CDR3 has 15 residues. Germline-derived CDR1 and CDR2 are SNHLY and FYNNEI. Trimming took 7 bases from V and 0 from J, leaving 14 bases between them. The CDR3 region has the DNA TGTGCCAGCAACCCGGGGCGGGGTAGCACAGATACGCAGTATTTT. Translation gives CASNPGRGSTDTQYF.

In this sample, this clone turned up a few times. The chain has TRBV6-5 and TRBJ1-1; 7 nucleotides match TRBD1. The CDR3 loop spans 14 amino acids. Germline loops: CDR1 MNHEY, CDR2 SVGAGI. V lost 6 bases and J lost 9; bases outside the gene matches: 13. As DNA, the CDR3 is TGTGCCAGCAGCCCAAGAGACAGGGCAAGTAAAGCTTTCTTT. Amino acid sequence: CASSPRDRASKAFF.

In this sample, this clone is medium-sized. This chain links TRBV3-1 (or the pseudogene TRBV3-2) with TRBJ2-1; 8 nucleotides align to TRBD2. Trimming cost V 5 bases and J 0 bases; bases outside gene matches: 0. Per the germline V gene, CDR1 is LGHDT and CDR2 is YNNKEL (reference sequence). CDR3 length: 14 amino acids. As DNA, the CDR3 is TGTGCCAGCAGCACTAGCGGCTCCTACAATGAGCAGTTCTTC. It encodes CASSTSGSYNEQFF.

The J gene is TRBJ1-1, the V gene TRBV6-5; D gene ambiguous. Trimming pared 0 bases from V and 0 bases from J, leaving 11 bases between. Germline V gene lookup returns CDR1 MNHEY and CDR2 SVGAGI. This CDR3 has 16 residues. The CDR3, as DNA: TGTGCCAGCAGTTACTCGGAGGGCGCTATGAACACTGAAGCTTTCTTT. This translates into CASSYSEGAMNTEAFF.

J is TRBJ1-3 and V is TRBV11-2; a possible D gene is TRBD1 (5 bases). The CDR3 runs 16 residues. The germline CDR1 and CDR2 sequences are SGHAT and FQNNGV. Trimming pared 8 bases from V and 2 bases from J, leaving 19 bases between. CDR3 bases: TGTGCCAGCTCTCCTGGAGGGGACTTAGCTGGAAACACCATATATTTT. Protein sequence: CASSPGGDLAGNTIYF.

The rearrangement links TRBV6-5 to TRBJ1-5, with D maybe TRBD1 (6 bases). The germline V and J ends were trimmed by 5 bases and 1 base, with 12 bases remaining between them. The CDR3 sequence is 15 residues long. The germline CDR1 and CDR2 sequences are MNHEY and SVGAGI. CDR3 nucleotide sequence: TGTGCCAGCAGTCCCGGGACACGGAGCAATCAGCCCCAGCATTTT. This translates into CASSPGTRSNQPQHF.

J is TRBJ1-3 and V is TRBV3-1 (or the pseudogene TRBV3-2), with D possibly being TRBD1 (6 bases). The CDR3 totals 15 residues. Germline values: CDR1 LGHDT, CDR2 YNNKEL (reference sequence). V gave up 4 bases and J gave up 0 bases, with 10 bases separating them. The chain's CDR3 is CASSLQGVSGNTIYF. CDR3 in DNA: TGTGCCAGCAGCCTACAGGGTGTCTCTGGAAACACCATATATTTT.

For the CDR3, the DNA is TGTGCCAGCAGCGCGAATCCCGATAGCTTTGGGGAGCTGTTTTTT. Its protein is CASSANPDSFGELFF. This chain uses TRBV9 with TRBJ2-2, with unresolved D. The CDR3 runs to 15 residues. Germline V gene sequence: CDR1 SGDLS, CDR2 YYNGEE. The V gene lost 3 bases and the J gene lost 8 bases, with 17 bases spanning the gap.

The CDR3 protein is CASRDTLLEAFF. As DNA, the CDR3 is TGTGCCAGTAGGGACACCTTACTTGAAGCTTTCTTT. V gene TRBV19 combines with J gene TRBJ1-1, with D tentatively TRBD1 (5 bases). This CDR3 region has 12 residues. Germline assignment: CDR1 LNHDA and CDR2 SQIVND (reference sequence). V was trimmed by 6 bases and J by 7 bases, leaving 12 bases between them.

In its sample, this clone was seen a few times. The V and J genes are TRBV7-3 and TRBJ1-2, with TRBD1 identical over 9 bases. CDR1 and CDR2 from the germline V gene are SGHTA and FQGTGA. This CDR3 contains 15 residues. After removal of 5 bases from V and 3 bases from J, the junction contained 7 bases not matched to a gene. The DNA for the CDR3 is TGTGCCAGCAGCATATACAGGGGGCGAGACTATGGCTACACCTTC. It is translated as CASSIYRGRDYGYTF.

The chain joins TRBV2 to TRBJ2-3; 7 nucleotides align to TRBD2. Germline CDR1 is SNHLY and CDR2 is FYNNEI. V was clipped by 3 bases and J by 6 bases; unmatched bases: 6. This CDR3 has 14 residues. CDR3 residues: CASSDILGGDTQYF. The CDR3 coding sequence is TGTGCCAGCAGTGATATCTTGGGGGGGGATACGCAGTATTTT. Full variable domain (missing parts from reference TRBV2 and TRBJ2-3): EPEVTQTPSHQVTQMGQEVILRCVPISNHLYFYWYRQILGQKVEFLVSFYNNEISEKSEIFDDQFSVERPDGSNFTLKIRSTKLEDSAMYFCASSDILGGDTQYFGPGTRLTVL.

The chain carries TRBV5-1 and TRBJ2-2; TRBD1 matches 7 bases. Germline V gene lookup returns CDR1 SGHRS and CDR2 YFSETQ. This CDR3 is 15 amino acids long. Trimming took 3 bases from V and 7 from J; bases not matched to a gene: 9. This chain's CDR3 is CASSSGTANLGELFF. CDR3 nucleotides: TGCGCCAGCAGCTCTGGGACAGCCAACCTCGGGGAGCTGTTTTTT.

This clone was observed once. The chain is built from TRBV5-1 and TRBJ2-2, with TRBD2 as a possible D gene (6 bases). V was clipped by 6 bases and J by 4 bases, with 16 bases between them. CDR3 length: 15 amino acids. CDR1 SGHRS and CDR2 YFSETQ come from the germline V gene. The CDR3 DNA reads TGCGCCAGCACCACACTAGCAACGAGCACCGGGGAGCTGTTTTTT. Amino acid sequence: CASTTLATSTGELFF.

The chain employs TRBV5-1 and TRBJ1-2, with D unclear. Germline CDR1 is SGHRS and CDR2 is YFSETQ. V was cut by 4 bases and J by 4 bases, with 11 bases left in between. The CDR3 runs to 13 residues. The CDR3 DNA sequence: TGCGCCAGCAGCCCTCCCGGGAGCTATGGCTACACCTTC. Residues: CASSPPGSYGYTF.

The chain joins TRBV4-1 to TRBJ2-5, with 10 bases lining up with TRBD1. CDR3 length: 16 residues. The V segment lost 4 bases and the J segment 1 base; nucleotides outside the gene matches: 6. Germline CDR1 reads MGHRA; CDR2 reads YSYEKL. Here the CDR3 reads CASSPGQGHFQETQYF. Written as DNA, the CDR3 is TGCGCCAGCAGCCCGGGACAGGGGCACTTCCAAGAGACCCAGTACTTC.

The chain recombines TRBV7-9 with TRBJ2-3; TRBD2 aligns across 15 bases. The CDR3 is 19 residues long. Germline assignment: CDR1 SEHNR and CDR2 FQNEAQ (reference sequence). The V and J ends lost 5 bases and 5 bases, in that order; junction bases with no gene match: 14. The DNA for the CDR3 is TGTGCCAGCAGCGACACATCCGGGACTAGCGGGAGGCTCATAGATACGCAGTATTTT. This encodes CASSDTSGTSGRLIDTQYF. Supplemented by reference TRBV7-9 and TRBJ2-3, the full variable domain reads DTGVSQNPRHKITKRGQNVTFRCDPISEHNRLYWYRQTLGQGPEFLTYFQNEAQLEKSRLLSDRFSAERPKGSFSTLEIQRTEQGDSAMYLCASSDTSGTSGRLIDTQYFGPGTRLTVL.

This chain links TRBV3-1 (or the pseudogene TRBV3-2) with TRBJ2-5, with 7 bases aligning to TRBD2. The J segment lost 5 bases and the V segment lost 1 base, leaving 7 bases of the junction unmatched. Germline V gives CDR1 LGHDT, CDR2 YNNKEL (reference sequence). The CDR3 is made up of 15 amino acids. The CDR3 here is CASSQVGGRRETQYF. The CDR3 nucleotides are TGTGCCAGCAGCCAAGTAGGCGGGAGACGTGAGACCCAGTACTTC.

This clone was recorded a few times. CDR3 amino acids: CASSYGGGEQFF. CDR3 DNA sequence: TGTGCCAGCAGCTACGGGGGAGGTGAGCAGTTCTTC. The J gene is TRBJ2-1, the V gene TRBV5-4, with D perhaps matching TRBD2 (6 bases). With 3 bases removed from V and 9 bases from J, the gap between germline ends came to 10 bases. The CDR3 is 12 amino acids. Germline loops: CDR1 SGHNT, CDR2 YYREEE (reference sequence).